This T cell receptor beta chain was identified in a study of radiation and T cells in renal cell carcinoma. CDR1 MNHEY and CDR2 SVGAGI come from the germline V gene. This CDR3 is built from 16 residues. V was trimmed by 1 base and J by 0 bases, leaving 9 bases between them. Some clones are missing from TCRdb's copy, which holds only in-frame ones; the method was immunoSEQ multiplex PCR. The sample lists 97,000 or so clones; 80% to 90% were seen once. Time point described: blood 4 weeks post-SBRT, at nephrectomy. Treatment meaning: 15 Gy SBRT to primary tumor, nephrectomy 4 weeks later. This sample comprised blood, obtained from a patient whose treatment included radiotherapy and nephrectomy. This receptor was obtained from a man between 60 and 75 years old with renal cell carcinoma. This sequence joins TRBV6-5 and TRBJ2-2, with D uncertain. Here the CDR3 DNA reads TGTGCCAGCAGTTACTGGCAGCCCCCGAACACCGGGGAGCTGTTTTTT. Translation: CASSYWQPPNTGELFF.